Sequencing of this T cell receptor (beta chain) was carried out in a study of PD-L1 blockade in urothelial cancer. Looking at the study overall: Starting in the mid-2010s, patients were given atezolizumab (1,200 mg intravenously every 3 weeks). Male sex and bladder-origin urothelial cancer were recorded for about 85% of the roughly 30 patients.

Method: immunoSEQ multiplex PCR; TCRdb's copy keeps in-frame clones and lacks some. The data show tens of thousands of clones, with around 87% seen just once and about 15% held by the top ten. Time point denoted: pretreatment peripheral blood. The sequencing used PBMCs, collected around atezolizumab (anti-PD-L1) treatment. The clonotype originates from a man between 60 and 75 years old with urothelial cancer.

The CDR3 sequence: CASSHAPGQGSYEQYF. In DNA, the CDR3 is TGTGCCAGCAGCCATGCCCCGGGACAGGGGTCCTACGAGCAGTACTTC. The chain is built from TRBV5-5 and TRBJ2-7; TRBD1 matches 10 bases. CDR1 and CDR2 (germline): SGHKS, YYEKEE (reference sequence). Germline trimming cut 4 bases from V and 1 base from J; bases unmatched to any gene: 8. The CDR3 sequence is 16 residues long.